A selection of T cell receptor beta chains follows, all from one sample in a study of vaccination and CD4 T cells after COVID-19. The antigens for these receptors are not known. TCRdb used MiXCR to reprocess the PCR reads, holding one entry per CDR3 protein. The sample has tens of thousands of distinct CDR3 sequences, roughly 74% seen once. Material: CD4+ T cells from blood, cultured in vitro. The receptors originated from a human donor who had recovered from COVID-19. CDR3s include the opening cysteine and the closing phenylalanine or tryptophan. Each record gives: J gene, D gene, clone size, V gene, CDR3 DNA, CDR3 protein. A D gene is named only where the DNA matches it firmly. A row's size may be missing; if present it is once, few, many or a size class.

TRBJ1-3	-	-	TRBV12-3/TRBV12-4	TGTGCCAGCAGCCTAAGGCCTGGAAACACCATATATTTT	CASSLRPGNTIYF
TRBJ2-2	-	-	TRBV10-1	TGCGCCAGCCGTGGGGGAGCAACCGGGGAGCTGTTTTTT	CASRGGATGELFF
TRBJ2-6	-	-	TRBV6-4	TGTGCCAGCCGACAGGAATTCTCTGGGGCCAACGTCCAGACTTTC	CASRQEFSGANVQTF
TRBJ2-7	-	-	TRBV28	TGTGCCAGCAGTTTTGAGCCCTACGAGCAGTACTTC	CASSFEPYEQYF
TRBJ1-2	-	-	TRBV20-1	TGCAGCGTAGCGGGGCCGGGGGGCTACACCTTC	CSVAGPGGYTF
TRBJ1-3	TRBD1	-	TRBV25-1	TGTGCCAGCAGACCCGACAGGGGTAGCGGAAACACCATATATTTT	CASRPDRGSGNTIYF
TRBJ1-2	-	once	TRBV25-1	TGTGCCAGCAGTAAGGCTACGTCTTATAATGGCTACACCTTC	CASSKATSYNGYTF
TRBJ1-3	-	medium-sized	TRBV20-1	TGCAGTGCTAGTAGACAGGGAAACACCATATATTTT	CSASRQGNTIYF
TRBJ1-1	-	once	TRBV11-3	TGTGCCAGCAGCTTAACGGGGAACACTGAAGCTTTCTTT	CASSLTGNTEAFF
TRBJ1-1	-	-	TRBV6-1	TGTGCCAGCAGTGGTATCCCGGGAGGCACTGAAGCTTTCTTT	CASSGIPGGTEAFF
TRBJ2-7	TRBD1	few	TRBV7-2	TGTGCCAGCAGCAGACCGGGACAGGGCGCCTACGAGCAGTACTTC	CASSRPGQGAYEQYF
TRBJ2-1	TRBD1	-	TRBV2	TGTGCCAGCAGTGACGGGGCAGGGGGCCTACCCCGGGGCGTTGAGCAGTTCTTC	CASSDGAGGLPRGVEQFF
TRBJ2-6	-	-	TRBV30	TGTGCCTGGAGTGTACTTCGAGTGGTCTCTGGGGCCAACGTCCTGACTTTC	CAWSVLRVVSGANVLTF
TRBJ1-2	-	-	TRBV2	TGTGCCAGCAGTGAGGAGGCTCTCTATGGCTACACCTTC	CASSEEALYGYTF
TRBJ1-1	-	-	TRBV6-5	TGTGCCAGCAGTTACGACGGCCGTCAGAACACTGAAGCTTTCTTT	CASSYDGRQNTEAFF
TRBJ2-3	-	-	TRBV7-2	TGTGCCAGCAGCTTAGGAATGGGCCATACAGATACGCAGTATTTT	CASSLGMGHTDTQYF
TRBJ1-2	TRBD1	few	TRBV6-5	TGTGCCAGCAGTTACAGTGAGACAGGGTTAAGTGGCTACACCTTC	CASSYSETGLSGYTF
TRBJ1-2	-	-	TRBV12-3/TRBV12-4	TGTGCCAGCAGTTTGACCGGGAGCCAATATGGCTACACCTTC	CASSLTGSQYGYTF
TRBJ2-7	-	-	TRBV6-1	TGTGCCAGCAGTGAAGGCCGGGGAGTATACGAGCAGTACTTC	CASSEGRGVYEQYF
TRBJ1-1	-	-	TRBV27	TGTGCCAGCAGTTTACGGGGGGTGTCCACTGAAGCTTTCTTT	CASSLRGVSTEAFF
TRBJ1-2	-	-	TRBV27	TGTGCCAGCAGCCTAGGGGCAGGCCGAGGGCTCTATGGCTACACCTTC	CASSLGAGRGLYGYTF
TRBJ2-1	TRBD2	-	TRBV19	TGTGCCAGTAGTATGGCGGGGAGGGCCTCTGGTGAGCAGTTCTTC	CASSMAGRASGEQFF
TRBJ2-7	-	-	TRBV7-9	TGTGCCAGCAGCTACTCAACAGGGTCTGAGCAGTACTTC	CASSYSTGSEQYF
TRBJ1-1	TRBD1	-	TRBV29-1	TGCAGCGTGAAAAGGACAGGGGAAACTGAAGCTTTCTTT	CSVKRTGETEAFF
TRBJ1-5	-	-	TRBV7-9	TGTGCCAGCAGCTTGACAGGACTTAATCAGCCCCAGCATTTT	CASSLTGLNQPQHF
TRBJ2-3	TRBD1	few	TRBV7-3	TGTGCCAGCAGCACACAGGGGCGAGTTGACCATACGCAGTATTTT	CASSTQGRVDHTQYF
TRBJ2-5	-	-	TRBV20-1	TGCAGTGCTAGCGGCGGGCTGGGGCAAGAGACCCAGTACTTC	CSASGGLGQETQYF
TRBJ1-2	-	-	TRBV7-2	TGTGCCAGCAGCTTAGCAGGGCAAAACTATGGCTACACCTTC	CASSLAGQNYGYTF
TRBJ2-1	TRBD2	-	TRBV27	TGTGCCAGCAGTTCAATAGCGGGAGGGTCTGGGGAGCAGTTCTTC	CASSSIAGGSGEQFF
TRBJ2-5	-	-	TRBV7-2	TGTGCCAGCAGCCCCGAGGGCCGGACCCAGTACTTC	CASSPEGRTQYF
TRBJ1-5	-	-	TRBV7-2	TGTGCCAGCAGCTTAGGGTCAGCTAGCAATCAGCCCCAGCATTTT	CASSLGSASNQPQHF
TRBJ1-5	-	once	TRBV19	TGTGCCAGTAGTATAGATACGAGGGGCGTTGGCAATCAGCCCCAGCATTTT	CASSIDTRGVGNQPQHF
TRBJ2-7	-	once	TRBV27	TGTGCCAGCAGTACTCAGGGGAACTACGGGCAGTACTTC	CASSTQGNYGQYF
TRBJ1-1	-	-	TRBV2	TGTGCCAGCAGTGAACGCCTATTGCCCGAAGCTTTCTTT	CASSERLLPEAFF
TRBJ2-7	-	-	TRBV5-1	TGCGCCAGCAGCTTGGTGGTGAGCCCCTACGAGCAGTACTTC	CASSLVVSPYEQYF
TRBJ1-5	-	-	TRBV6-2/TRBV6-3	TGTGCCACCCAGACCACGGCTCCAAGTCAGCCCCAGCATTTT	CATQTTAPSQPQHF
TRBJ2-2	-	once	TRBV7-2	TGTGCCAGCAGCCCGACTAGCGGGGAGCTGTTTTTT	CASSPTSGELFF
TRBJ1-2	-	few	TRBV15	TGTGCCACCAGCAGAGATTTTGGCTACACCTTC	CATSRDFGYTF
TRBJ2-4	-	once	TRBV7-3	TGTGCCAGCAGCTTAAGGGGACCCTCGGAGGGAGCCAAAAACATTCAGTACTTC	CASSLRGPSEGAKNIQYF
TRBJ1-1	-	-	TRBV27	TGTGCCAGCACCCGGACGGGATTCATGAACACTGAAGCTTTCTTT	CASTRTGFMNTEAFF
TRBJ2-2	TRBD2	-	TRBV2	TGTGCCAGTCGACTAGCGGGAGGGGCGAACACCGGGGAGCTGTTTTTT	CASRLAGGANTGELFF
TRBJ2-7	TRBD1	-	TRBV14	TGTGCCACACAAGGGACAGGGTCTTACGAGCAGTACTTC	CATQGTGSYEQYF
TRBJ1-1	-	-	TRBV20-1	TGCAGTACTTGGGCGAATCGGAACACTGAAGCTTTCTTT	CSTWANRNTEAFF
TRBJ2-5	-	once	TRBV20-1	TGCAGTGCCCGAGCGGGAGAGACCCAGTACTTC	CSARAGETQYF
TRBJ1-6	-	-	TRBV20-1	TGCAGTGCTAGAGCCGGGGGGGCCCACCTTTCACCCCTCCACTTT	CSARAGGAHLSPLHF
TRBJ1-5	-	-	TRBV6-2/TRBV6-3	TGTGCCAGCAGTCTCGGTTTGGTGAATAGTCAGCCCCAGCATTTT	CASSLGLVNSQPQHF